This T cell receptor beta chain originates from a study of cytomegalovirus exposure and HLA in healthy donors. General observations from the study: The dataset shows that most TCR sequences were rare, while some public TCRs occurred in many donors. The listing of 150 or so TCR beta chains classed them as cytomegalovirus-associated.

Notes on this clone: Its antigen is not identified.

The donors were in the approximately 120-subject validation cohort; that cohort was separate from the approximately 670-subject first cohort. The assay was immunoSEQ multiplex PCR, and TCRdb's table has in-frame clones only and misses some. The sample consists of roughly 280,000 clones, around 85% of them appearing once. The source material was PBMCs. This receptor was obtained from a woman aged 18-30 years in good health and CMV-seronegative.

CDR3 nucleotides: TGTGCCAGCAGTTTAACGGGAGTAGCCTACAATGAGCAGTTCTTC. Amino acid sequence: CASSLTGVAYNEQFF. This sequence joins TRBV27 and TRBJ2-1, with a weak D call TRBD2 (6 bases). The CDR3 loop spans 15 amino acids. Looked up from germline, CDR1 is MNHEY and CDR2 is SMNVEV (reference sequence). V lost 2 bases and J 2 bases, leaving 10 bases between the germline ends.